The clone carrying this TCR beta chain came up a few times. Its antigen is unknown. The entry originates in a study of radiotherapy plus CTLA-4 blockade in lung cancer. Study at large: There were objective responses in approximately 19% of patients, and about 31% had disease control.

Focal radiation plus CTLA-4 blockade with ipilimumab was administered to patients who had chemo-refractory metastatic non-small-cell lung cancer. Germline CDR1 reads MNHEY; CDR2 reads SVGAGI. V trimming: 0 bases; J trimming: 6 bases; junction bases outside the gene matches: 4. This CDR3 is 15 amino acids long. TCRdb keeps only in-frame clones here, not all; method: immunoSEQ multiplex PCR. Here the sample spans tens of thousands of clones, about two thirds being singletons. Overall study results and limits: TCR clones of tumor origin grew in blood after radiotherapy plus ipilimumab.

The sample consisted of peripheral blood, taken from a patient treated with radiotherapy plus ipilimumab. The gene calls are TRBV6-5 and TRBJ2-1, with 8 nucleotides matching TRBD2. The clonotype originates from a human donor with non-small cell lung cancer that progressed on radiotherapy plus ipilimumab. CDR3 bases: TGTGCCAGCAGTTACTCAGCGGGAGAGGGCAATGAGCAGTTCTTC. Amino acid sequence: CASSYSAGEGNEQFF.